This T cell receptor (beta chain) was observed in a study of T cell repertoires in cytomegalovirus infection. Notes on this clonotype: Its target is unknown.

In TCRdb, the reads were re-called with MiXCR into one record per CDR3 protein. The sample records approximately 30,000 distinct CDR3 sequences, around 19% being singletons. Study-wide findings and caveats: HLA-C-restricted TCR beta clonotypes specific for CMV led the ex vivo response.

This specimen was CD8+ T cells from cultured PBMCs, taken from culture after CMV antigen stimulation. The receptor was isolated from a human donor in good health (CMV status not recorded). Some clones in this sample may be carry-over from other donors' samples.

CDR3 sequence: CASSLFVGNDADTQYF. CDR3 DNA: TGTGCCAGCAGTTTATTCGTGGGGAACGATGCAGATACGCAGTATTTT. The chain employs TRBV28 and TRBJ2-3; D gene unclear. Germline assignment: CDR1 MDHEN and CDR2 SYDVKM. V gave up 1 base and J gave up 4 bases, with 15 bases separating them. The CDR3 is made up of 16 amino acids.